This TCR beta chain stems from a study of CD8+ T cells in alopecia areata. On the study more broadly: Tofacitinib was taken orally by treated patients, and the dose was 5 to 10 mg twice daily.

Germline V lookup: CDR1 KGHSH, CDR2 LQKENI. Trimming shortened V by 1 base and J by 7 bases, and 13 bases separated the two germline ends. The CDR3 length is 14 residues. Regarding the study as a whole: Association of baseline CD8+ expansion with response is uncertain owing to one nonresponder. Tofacitinib significantly lowered scalp clonality and expanded CD8+ clones among the top 100. Relative to mice, TCR sharing across patients was less clear, a difference possibly HLA-related.

Following extraction, RNA underwent reverse transcription to cDNA, which served as the sequencing template. Measured with immunoSEQ multiplex PCR; TCRdb has only the in-frame clones, and not every one. The sample contains about 210,000 clones, approximately 72% of which appear only once. Specified treatment: oral pan-JAK inhibitor, 5-10 mg twice daily. In the case of this clone: Its antigen is not known.

Sequenced here: CD4+ T cells sorted from blood, sampled between weeks 43 and 45, from a patient treated with tofacitinib. The chain carries TRBV18 and TRBJ2-5; D unresolved. This receptor was identified in a human donor with alopecia areata. The CDR3 region has the DNA TGTGCCAGCTCACCACTGCAAGAAATAGGGACCCAGTACTTC. This gives the protein CASSPLQEIGTQYF.